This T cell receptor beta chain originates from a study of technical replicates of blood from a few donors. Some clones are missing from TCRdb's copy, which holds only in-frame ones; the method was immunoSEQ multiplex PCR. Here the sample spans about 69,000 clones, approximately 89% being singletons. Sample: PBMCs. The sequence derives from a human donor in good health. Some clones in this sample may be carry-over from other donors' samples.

CDR3: CASSIGGLVTDTQYF. The DNA for the CDR3 is TGTGCCAGTAGTATCGGAGGATTAGTCACAGATACGCAGTATTTT. V gene TRBV19 combines with J gene TRBJ2-3; a weak D match, TRBD2 (5 bases). This CDR3 has 15 residues. Germline CDR1 reads LNHDA; CDR2 reads SQIVND (reference sequence). V shed 3 bases and J shed 2 bases, with 12 bases lying between them.